Listed below are T cell receptor beta chains from one sample, sequenced in a study of cytomegalovirus exposure and HLA in healthy donors. Produced via immunoSEQ multiplex PCR; TCRdb's table is partial and in-frame only. The repertoire holds 180,000 or so clones, with over 60% as singletons. Source material: PBMCs. These receptor sequences come from a man between 18 and 29 years old in good health and CMV-seronegative. Both conserved end residues are part of each CDR3. Each record gives: V gene, D gene, CDR3 protein. The D gene is left open where the match is weak.

V: TRBV6-1
D: -
CDR3: CASSVIGSIYEQYF

V: TRBV21-1
D: -
CDR3: CASSRTHREGYTF

V: TRBV9
D: -
CDR3: CASSPQGGANEQFF

V: TRBV2
D: TRBD2
CDR3: CASSERLAGGQGNEQFF

V: TRBV7-9
D: -
CDR3: CASSLATGRTEAFF

V: TRBV5-4
D: -
CDR3: CAISVGASRGDGYTF

V: TRBV11-2
D: -
CDR3: CASSLVPGYRRDTQYF

V: TRBV5-5
D: TRBD1
CDR3: CASSPPTGGADGYTF

V: TRBV6-5
D: -
CDR3: CASSLGGLEAFF

V: TRBV9
D: -
CDR3: CASSVVSGTDTQYF

V: TRBV19
D: TRBD1
CDR3: CASSISNRGAETQYF

V: TRBV5-1
D: -
CDR3: CASSFYSTGEQYF

V: TRBV4-1
D: TRBD1
CDR3: CASSRSGGSTEAFF

V: TRBV30
D: -
CDR3: CAWSVTRVREKLFF

V: TRBV7-2
D: -
CDR3: CASSGYIRGANEQFF

V: TRBV7-3
D: -
CDR3: CASSLYLRSADTQYF

V: TRBV19
D: -
CDR3: CASSRGSGANVLTF

V: TRBV9
D: TRBD1
CDR3: CASSVGSRGLGYTF

V: TRBV29-1
D: -
CDR3: CSVVGSTGGYTF

V: TRBV2
D: -
CDR3: CASSEGPGGVSYEQYF

V: TRBV15
D: -
CDR3: CATSREGAGEQYF

V: TRBV10-2
D: TRBD1
CDR3: CASSDPLDRAFTDTQYF

V: TRBV18
D: -
CDR3: CASSPPGTPSYGYTF

V: TRBV27
D: -
CDR3: CASSFQGGIQPQHF

V: TRBV2
D: -
CDR3: CASSVGRPTGEQYF

V: TRBV30
D: TRBD1
CDR3: CAWGTGGANYGYTF

V: TRBV5-4
D: TRBD2
CDR3: CASSLAGSGSCEQFF

V: TRBV14
D: -
CDR3: CASSHRGSPRSEAFF

V: TRBV19
D: -
CDR3: CASSIGGKYGYTF

V: TRBV4-2
D: -
CDR3: CASSRGDEAFF

V: TRBV4-2
D: -
CDR3: CASSQGSGYEQYF

V: TRBV5-1
D: -
CDR3: CASSLQDSYNEQFF

V: TRBV7-7
D: TRBD1
CDR3: CASSFNPPGAGGVETQYF

V: TRBV6-5
D: -
CDR3: CASTYYNTGELFF

V: TRBV28
D: TRBD2
CDR3: CASTPGGGGVETQYF

V: TRBV28
D: -
CDR3: CASSLTGGNEKLFF

V: TRBV27
D: TRBD2
CDR3: CASSLASGGGELFF

V: TRBV6-1
D: -
CDR3: CASSEQGGSYEQYF

V: TRBV7-3
D: -
CDR3: CASSPGISTDTQYF

V: TRBV7-3
D: TRBD2
CDR3: CATALAGTDTQYF

V: TRBV28
D: -
CDR3: CASSLGRRGSGNTIYF

V: TRBV9
D: TRBD1
CDR3: CASSSTGWNQPQHF

V: TRBV28
D: TRBD1
CDR3: CASRLDRGTYEQYF

V: TRBV14
D: -
CDR3: CASSPEWAVSTDTQYF

V: TRBV15
D: TRBD2
CDR3: CATSRVGVAGEDEQYF

V: TRBV19
D: -
CDR3: CASSPTGGGRSPLHF

V: TRBV27
D: -
CDR3: CASKSASDLQPQHF

V: TRBV4-1
D: -
CDR3: CASSQELGGNSPLHF

V: TRBV5-6
D: TRBD1
CDR3: CASSRDRGTEAFF

V: TRBV15
D: TRBD1
CDR3: CATSGQDALSYNEQFF

V: TRBV5-4
D: TRBD1
CDR3: CASSGQGSGAKNIQYF

V: TRBV7-3
D: -
CDR3: CASRDTYRTEAFF

V: TRBV27
D: TRBD1
CDR3: CASSLSGQTGLGTEAFF